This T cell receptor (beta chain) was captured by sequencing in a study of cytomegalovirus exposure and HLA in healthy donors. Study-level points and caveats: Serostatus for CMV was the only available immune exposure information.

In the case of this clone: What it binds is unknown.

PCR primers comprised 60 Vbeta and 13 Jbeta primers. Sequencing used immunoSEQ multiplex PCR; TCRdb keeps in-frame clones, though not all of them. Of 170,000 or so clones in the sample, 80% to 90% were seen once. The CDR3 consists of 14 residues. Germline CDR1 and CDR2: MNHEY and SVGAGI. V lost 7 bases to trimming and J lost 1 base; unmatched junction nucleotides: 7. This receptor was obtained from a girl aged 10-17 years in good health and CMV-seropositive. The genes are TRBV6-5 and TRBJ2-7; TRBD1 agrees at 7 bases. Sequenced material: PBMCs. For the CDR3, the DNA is TGTGCCAGCAAAAGGGGGCTTGGGTCCTACGAGCAGTACTTC. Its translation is CASKRGLGSYEQYF.